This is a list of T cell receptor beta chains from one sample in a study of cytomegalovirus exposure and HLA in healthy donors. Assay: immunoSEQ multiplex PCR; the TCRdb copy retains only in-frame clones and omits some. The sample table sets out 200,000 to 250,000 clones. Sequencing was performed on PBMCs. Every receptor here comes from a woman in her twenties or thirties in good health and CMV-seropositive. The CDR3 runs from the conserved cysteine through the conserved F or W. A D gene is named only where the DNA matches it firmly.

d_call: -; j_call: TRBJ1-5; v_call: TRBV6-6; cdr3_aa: CASSYTPPLGNQPQHF; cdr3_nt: TGTGCCAGCAGTTACACTCCCCCTCTCGGCAATCAGCCCCAGCATTTT
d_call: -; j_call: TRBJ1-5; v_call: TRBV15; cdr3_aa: CATSRDSGGDQPQHF; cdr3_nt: TGTGCCACCAGCAGAGATTCCGGGGGGGATCAGCCCCAGCATTTT
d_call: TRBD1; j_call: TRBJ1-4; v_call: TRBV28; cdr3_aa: CASSWDRGGEKLFF; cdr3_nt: TGTGCCAGCAGTTGGGACAGGGGAGGTGAAAAACTGTTTTTT
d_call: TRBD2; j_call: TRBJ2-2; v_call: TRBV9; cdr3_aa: CASSVSGRVPGELFF; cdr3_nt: TGTGCCAGCAGCGTCTCCGGGAGGGTCCCCGGGGAGCTGTTTTTT
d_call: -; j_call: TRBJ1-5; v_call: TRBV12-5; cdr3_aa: CASGRGVRFSNQPQHF; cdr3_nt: TGTGCTAGTGGCCGGGGGGTCAGGTTTAGCAATCAGCCCCAGCATTTT
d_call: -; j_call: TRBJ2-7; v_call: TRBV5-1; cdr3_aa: CASGDERNYEQYF; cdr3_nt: TGCGCCAGTGGCGATGAGCGGAACTACGAGCAGTACTTC
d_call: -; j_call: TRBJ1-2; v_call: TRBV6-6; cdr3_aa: CASSYETGYNYGYTF; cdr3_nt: TGTGCCAGCAGTTACGAGACAGGCTATAACTATGGCTACACCTTC
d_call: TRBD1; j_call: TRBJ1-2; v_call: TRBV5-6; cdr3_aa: CASTQGVGYTF; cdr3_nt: TGTGCCAGCACACAGGGGGTTGGCTACACCTTC
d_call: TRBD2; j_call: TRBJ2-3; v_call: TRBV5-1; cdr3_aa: CASSLGLAGGLGTDTQYF; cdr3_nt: TGCGCCAGCAGCTTGGGACTAGCGGGGGGGCTCGGCACAGATACGCAGTATTTT
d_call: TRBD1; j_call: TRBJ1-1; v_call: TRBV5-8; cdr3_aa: CASSFPTQGDGAFF; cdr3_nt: TGTGCCAGCAGCTTCCCTACTCAGGGGGACGGAGCTTTCTTT
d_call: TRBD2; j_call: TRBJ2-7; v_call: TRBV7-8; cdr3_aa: CASSSGLAGGPIPYEQYF; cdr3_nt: TGTGCCAGCAGCTCCGGACTAGCGGGAGGGCCCATTCCCTACGAGCAGTACTTC
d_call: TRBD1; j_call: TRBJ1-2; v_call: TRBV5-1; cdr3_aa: CASSLSPDRATTNYGYTF; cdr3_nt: TGCGCCAGCAGCTTGTCCCCGGACAGGGCGACTACTAACTATGGCTACACCTTC
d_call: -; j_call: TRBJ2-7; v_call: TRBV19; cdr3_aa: CASSMRGWRGEPYEQYF; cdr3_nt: TGTGCCAGTAGTATGAGGGGTTGGCGGGGCGAGCCCTACGAGCAGTACTTC
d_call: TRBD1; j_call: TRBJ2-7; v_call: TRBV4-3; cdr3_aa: CASSQGGTGVHEQYF; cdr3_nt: TGCGCCAGCAGCCAAGGAGGAACAGGGGTACACGAGCAGTACTTC
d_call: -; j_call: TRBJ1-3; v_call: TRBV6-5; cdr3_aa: CASSFTGGNTIYF; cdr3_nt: TGTGCCAGCAGTTTTACAGGGGGAAACACCATATATTTT
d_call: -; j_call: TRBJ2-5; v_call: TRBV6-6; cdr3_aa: CASGGAVETQYF; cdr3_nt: TGTGCCAGCGGGGGGGCAGTAGAGACCCAGTACTTC
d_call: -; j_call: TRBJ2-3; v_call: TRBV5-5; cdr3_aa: CASSLDGTQYF; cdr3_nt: TGTGCCAGCAGCTTGGACGGTACGCAGTATTTT
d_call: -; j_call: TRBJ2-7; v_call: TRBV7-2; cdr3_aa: CASSLQPERISYEQYF; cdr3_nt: TGTGCCAGCAGCTTACAACCAGAGCGGATCTCCTACGAGCAGTACTTC
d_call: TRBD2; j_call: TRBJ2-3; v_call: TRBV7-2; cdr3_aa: CASSLGLAGVGDTQYF; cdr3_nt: TGTGCCAGCAGCTTAGGTCTAGCGGGAGTTGGTGATACGCAGTATTTT
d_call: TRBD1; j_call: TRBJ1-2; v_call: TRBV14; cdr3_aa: CASSQRTGVNYGYTF; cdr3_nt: TGTGCCAGCAGCCAAAGAACAGGGGTTAACTATGGCTACACCTTC
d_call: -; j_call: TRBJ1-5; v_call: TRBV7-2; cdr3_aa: CASSVDSTINQPQHF; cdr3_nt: TGTGCCAGCAGCGTTGACAGTACTATCAATCAGCCCCAGCATTTT
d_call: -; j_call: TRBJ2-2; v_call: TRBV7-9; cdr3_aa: CASRDKNTGELFF; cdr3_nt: TGTGCCAGCCGCGACAAGAACACCGGGGAGCTGTTTTTT
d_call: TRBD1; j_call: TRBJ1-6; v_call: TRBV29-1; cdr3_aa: CSVSFGTANSPLHF; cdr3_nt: TGCAGCGTCTCGTTTGGGACAGCTAATTCACCCCTCCACTTT
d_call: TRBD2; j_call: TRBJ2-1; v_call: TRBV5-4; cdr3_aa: CASSRAGGPFNEQFF; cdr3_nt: TGTGCCAGCAGCAGAGCGGGGGGGCCGTTCAATGAGCAGTTCTTC
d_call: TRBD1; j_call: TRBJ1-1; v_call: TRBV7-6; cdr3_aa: CASSFGTGNTEAFF; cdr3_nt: TGTGCCAGCAGCTTCGGGACAGGGAACACTGAAGCTTTCTTT
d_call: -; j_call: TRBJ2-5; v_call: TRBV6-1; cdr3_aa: CASRISGFQETQYF; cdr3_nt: TGTGCCAGCCGGATTAGCGGCTTCCAAGAGACCCAGTACTTC
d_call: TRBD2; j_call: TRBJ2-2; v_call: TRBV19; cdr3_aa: CASSIGPSGANTGELFF; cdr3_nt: TGTGCCAGTAGTATAGGTCCTAGCGGAGCGAACACCGGGGAGCTGTTTTTT
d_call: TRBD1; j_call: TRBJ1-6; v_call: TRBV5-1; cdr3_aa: CASSAGTGGTSSYNSPLHF; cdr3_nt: TGCGCCAGCAGCGCGGGGACAGGGGGGACAAGCTCCTATAATTCACCCCTCCACTTT
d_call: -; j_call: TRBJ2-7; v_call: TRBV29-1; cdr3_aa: CSVANIVGNEQYF; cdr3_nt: TGCAGCGTTGCGAACATAGTGGGCAACGAGCAGTACTTC
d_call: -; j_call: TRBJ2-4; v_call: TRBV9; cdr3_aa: CASSSLGNIQYF; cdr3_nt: TGTGCCAGCAGCTCCCTCGGAAACATTCAGTACTTC
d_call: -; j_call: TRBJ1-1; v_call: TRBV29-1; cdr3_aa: CSVKGGGEAFF; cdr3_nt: TGCAGCGTTAAGGGAGGTGGAGAAGCTTTCTTT
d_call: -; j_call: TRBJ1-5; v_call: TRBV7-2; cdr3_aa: CASSTQNQPQHF; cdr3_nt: TGTGCCAGCAGCACGCAGAATCAGCCCCAGCATTTT
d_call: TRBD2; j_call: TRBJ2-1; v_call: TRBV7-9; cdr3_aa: CASSPRGASGNNEQFF; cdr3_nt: TGTGCCAGCAGCCCCAGAGGGGCTAGCGGGAACAATGAGCAGTTCTTC
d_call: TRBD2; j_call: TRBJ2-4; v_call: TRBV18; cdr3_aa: CASSPTSGGAYQNIQYF; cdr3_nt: TGTGCCAGCTCACCCACTAGCGGGGGGGCCTACCAAAACATTCAGTACTTC
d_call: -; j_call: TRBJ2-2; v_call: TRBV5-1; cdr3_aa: CASSLDQQNTGELFF; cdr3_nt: TGCGCCAGCAGCTTGGACCAACAGAACACCGGGGAGCTGTTTTTT
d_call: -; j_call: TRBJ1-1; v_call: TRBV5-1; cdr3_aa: CASSLVGAQTEAFF; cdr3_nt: TGCGCCAGCAGCTTGGTGGGGGCGCAAACTGAAGCTTTCTTT
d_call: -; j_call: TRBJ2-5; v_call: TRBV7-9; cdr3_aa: CASSLWRGQISKTQYF; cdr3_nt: TGTGCCAGCAGCTTATGGCGGGGTCAGATTTCAAAGACCCAGTACTTC
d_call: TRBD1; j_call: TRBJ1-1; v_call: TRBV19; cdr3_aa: CASTQTGLLEAFF; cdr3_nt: TGTGCCAGTACCCAGACAGGGCTCCTTGAAGCTTTCTTT
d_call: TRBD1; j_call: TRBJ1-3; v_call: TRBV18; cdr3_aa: CASSPSEGAAGNTIYF; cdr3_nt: TGTGCCAGCTCACCATCAGAGGGGGCGGCTGGAAACACCATATATTTT
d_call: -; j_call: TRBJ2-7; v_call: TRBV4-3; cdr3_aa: CASSQGIGGYEQYF; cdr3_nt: TGCGCCAGCAGCCAGGGGATCGGGGGCTACGAGCAGTACTTC
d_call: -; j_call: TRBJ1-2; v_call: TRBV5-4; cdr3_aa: CASSLDARRGYGYTF; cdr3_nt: TGTGCCAGCAGCTTGGACGCTCGGAGGGGTTATGGCTACACCTTC
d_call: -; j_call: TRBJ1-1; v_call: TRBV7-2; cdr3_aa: CASSSLGAYTEAFF; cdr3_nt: TGTGCCAGCAGCTCGTTGGGGGCCTACACTGAAGCTTTCTTT
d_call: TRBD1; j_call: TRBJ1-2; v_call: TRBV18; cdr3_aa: CASSGDRANYGYTF; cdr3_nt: TGTGCCAGCTCAGGGGACAGAGCTAACTATGGCTACACCTTC
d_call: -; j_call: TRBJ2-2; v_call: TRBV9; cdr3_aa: CASSLIANTGELFF; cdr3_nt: TGTGCCAGCAGCCTAATCGCAAACACCGGGGAGCTGTTTTTT
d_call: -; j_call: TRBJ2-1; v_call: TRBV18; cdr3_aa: CASSPPGGSYNEQFF; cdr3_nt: TGTGCCAGCTCACCACCAGGGGGCTCCTACAATGAGCAGTTCTTC
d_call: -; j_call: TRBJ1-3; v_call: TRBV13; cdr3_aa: CASSLAGEPSGNTIYF; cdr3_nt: TGTGCCAGCAGTTTGGCTGGAGAACCCTCTGGAAACACCATATATTTT
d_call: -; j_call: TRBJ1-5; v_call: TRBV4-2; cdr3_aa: CASSPLGAGRNQPQHF; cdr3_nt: TGTGCCAGCAGCCCCCTGGGGGCAGGGCGCAATCAGCCCCAGCATTTT
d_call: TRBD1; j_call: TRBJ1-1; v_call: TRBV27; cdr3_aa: CASSLDRVPPTNTEAFF; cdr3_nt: TGTGCCAGCAGTCTTGACAGGGTACCCCCCACCAACACTGAAGCTTTCTTT
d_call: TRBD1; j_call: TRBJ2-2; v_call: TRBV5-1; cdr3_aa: CASSFPTGDTGELFF; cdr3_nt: TGCGCCAGCAGCTTTCCCACAGGGGACACCGGGGAGCTGTTTTTT
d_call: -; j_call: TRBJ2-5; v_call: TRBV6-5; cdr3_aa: CASSYPGGKTQYF; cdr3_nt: TGTGCCAGCAGTTATCCAGGGGGGAAGACCCAGTACTTC
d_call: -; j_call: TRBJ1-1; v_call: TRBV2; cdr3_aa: CASSVRVEAFF; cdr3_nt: TGTGCCAGCAGCGTCAGGGTGGAAGCTTTCTTT
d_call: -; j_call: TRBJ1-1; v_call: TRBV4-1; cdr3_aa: CASSQDNRVNTEAFF; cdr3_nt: TGCGCCAGCAGCCAAGATAACAGGGTGAACACTGAAGCTTTCTTT
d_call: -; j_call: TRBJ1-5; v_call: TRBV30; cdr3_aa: CAWSSQRDQPQHF; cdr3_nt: TGTGCCTGGAGTTCGCAGCGCGATCAGCCCCAGCATTTT